This entry concerns a single T cell receptor beta chain. In this sample, this clonotype turned up many times. Its target antigen remains unknown. No base quality values were provided; no much bigger clone lies one nucleotide off. This sample is part of a study of T cells in Graves' hyperthyroidism and ophthalmopathy (dated by TCRdb to about 2019). In the study overall: Peripheral blood was collected at initial diagnosis, before any treatment. To identify TCR V-J signatures that set the groups apart, the researchers used a discovery cohort of roughly 100 patients, made up of roughly 45 with Graves' ophthalmopathy and some 55 with stable Graves' hyperthyroidism. Prospective prediction of ophthalmopathy was tested in an independent validation cohort consisting of fewer than 20 hyperthyroidism patients and approximately 16 patients who later progressed to ophthalmopathy. The 75 to 100 discovery patients were divided at random into training and test sets in a 7:3 ratio. Thyroid tissue and blood T-cell repertoires from several Graves' hyperthyroidism patients were also compared in the study. Following sampling, methimazole starting at 30 mg daily was given to hyperthyroidism patients, and high-dose intravenous methylprednisolone was given to ophthalmopathy patients. According to the paper, TCR Vbeta CDR3 sequencing was carried out on approximately 140 peripheral blood samples, which came from approximately 41 ophthalmopathy, fewer than 80 hyperthyroidism and roughly 17 progressor patients.

General conclusions and limits of the study: Most expanded thyroid clonotypes (frequency above 0.001) were also found in blood, which suggests that blood repertoires may mirror thyroid immune responses. No statistical method was used to fix the sample size in advance, and group allocation was not hidden from the investigators. Ophthalmopathy was separated from stable hyperthyroidism by a 13 V-J signature model, with around 88% sensitivity and 81% to 83% specificity obtained in cross-validation and 80%/75% obtained in testing. In validation, progression to ophthalmopathy was predicted by the model with about 70% sensitivity and 72.22% specificity, a median of roughly 6 months before onset.

Inclusive of the bounding cysteine and phenylalanine, the CDR3 is 16 residues long. The only DNA kept is the CDR3, 48 bases in frame from the first base. Trimming leaves V shorter by 3 bases and J shorter by 2 bases, with the junction holding 7 bases beyond the gene matches. In the ophthalmopathy patients, disease was moderately to severely active, with a Clinical Activity Score of 3 or more, a NOSPECS grade of 4 or more, and a duration of less than 3 months. Any patient with an uncontrolled infection, another autoimmune disease, pregnancy or lactation was excluded. Clinical symptoms, serum thyroxine and TRAb, thyroid ultrasound, and orbital computed tomography formed the basis for the diagnoses. PBMCs were isolated from 8 to 10 ml of fresh peripheral blood by Ficoll-Paque density gradient centrifugation. Trizol reagent was used to extract total RNA, and RNA quality was then checked on an Agilent 2100 Bioanalyzer.

The TCR beta CDR3 regions were amplified from the RNA transcripts. The TCR CDR3 was subjected to a first round of RT-PCR using the HTBI primer set and the Qiagen OneStep RT-PCR kit. The libraries were constructed in a second round of multiplex PCR and then size-selected and purified. Paired-end sequencing of the libraries was performed with 100 bp reads on an Illumina HiSeq2000. In the paper's pipeline: Raw data were processed with SOAPnuke, discarding reads with adapters, uncalled bases, mean Phred below 15, or no exact constant-primer or identifier match. High-quality paired reads were merged using COPE v1.2.5, and each unique nucleotide sequence was defined as a clonotype. Clonotypes were aligned to IMGT TRBV, TRBD and TRBJ reference segments using MiTCR v1.1. The analysis was restricted to V-J combinations with a frequency above 0.0001, which together covered about 99% of the repertoires. A TCS score was defined as the ratio of F50 (clonal expansion) to E x V (chaos), with BLOSUM62-based TCRdist applied between CDR3 peptides within each V-J. Welch's t-statistics and random forest reduced 450 to 600 V-J features to 13, which were used in a naive Bayes classifier (R e1071). TCRdb applied fastp at Q25 and MiXCR to the public reads, then kept only in-frame beta chains. Every entry covers one CDR3 protein and lists the most common genes and DNA from its rows. The V and J calls were determined by TCRdb, not by the authors. The sample profile shows about 250,000 distinct CDR3 sequences; roughly 22% of them were found once. Roughly 40% of the sample rests with the top ten.

The sequencing input was blood. Recombination linked TRBV12-3 or TRBV12-4 to TRBJ1-5; TRBD1 matches 7 bases in the middle. The origin of this receptor is a woman aged 40 to 49 with Graves' ophthalmopathy. CDR3 loop: CASSFRGGRGNQPQHF. The sequenced DNA: TGTGCCAGCAGTTTCAGGGGGGGGCGCGGCAATCAGCCCCAGCATTTT.